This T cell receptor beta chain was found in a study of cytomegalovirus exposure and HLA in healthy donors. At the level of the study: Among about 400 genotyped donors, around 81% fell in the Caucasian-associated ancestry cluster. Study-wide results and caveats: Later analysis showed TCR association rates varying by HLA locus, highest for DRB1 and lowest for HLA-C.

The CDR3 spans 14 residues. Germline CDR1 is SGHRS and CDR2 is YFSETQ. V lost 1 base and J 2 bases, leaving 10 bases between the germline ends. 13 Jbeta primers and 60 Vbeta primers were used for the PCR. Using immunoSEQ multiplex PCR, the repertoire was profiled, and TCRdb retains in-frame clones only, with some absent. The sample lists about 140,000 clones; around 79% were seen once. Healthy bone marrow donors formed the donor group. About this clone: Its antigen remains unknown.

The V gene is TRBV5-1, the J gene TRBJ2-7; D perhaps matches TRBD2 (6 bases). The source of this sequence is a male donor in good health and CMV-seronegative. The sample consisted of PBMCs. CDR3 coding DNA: TGCGCCAGCAGCTTGAGATCGGGGGCCTACGAGCAGTACTTC. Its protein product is CASSLRSGAYEQYF.